The rows below give T cell receptor beta chains drawn from one sample of a study of CD8 T cells in Susac syndrome. MiXCR, run by TCRdb on the immunoSEQ multiplex PCR reads, gives a single entry per CDR3 protein. The table shows some 150,000 distinct CDR3 sequences, with approximately 95% occurring only once. Sequencing input: CD4+ T cells from PBMCs. The receptor source for this set is a human donor with Susac syndrome. Each CDR3 is given with its conserved first and last residue. Each record gives: V gene, clone size, D gene, J gene, CDR3 protein, CDR3 DNA. A D gene is named only where the DNA matches it firmly. Size is stated for part of the rows, as once, few or many counts, or as a class when the clone is expanded.

v_gene: TRBV11-3
abundance: -
d_gene: -
j_gene: TRBJ2-7
CDR3aa: CASSLGNGSLYEQYF
CDR3nt: TGTGCCAGCAGCTTAGGCAACGGGTCTCTCTACGAGCAGTACTTC

v_gene: TRBV15
abundance: -
d_gene: -
j_gene: TRBJ1-2
CDR3aa: CATSRDRNYGYTF
CDR3nt: TGTGCCACCAGCAGAGACAGGAACTATGGCTACACCTTC

v_gene: TRBV7-9
abundance: -
d_gene: TRBD1
j_gene: TRBJ2-2
CDR3aa: CASSRPGQLNTGELFF
CDR3nt: TGTGCCAGCAGCCGCCCGGGACAGCTAAACACCGGGGAGCTGTTTTTT

v_gene: TRBV7-2
abundance: -
d_gene: -
j_gene: TRBJ1-6
CDR3aa: CASSQYPKGTYNSPLHF
CDR3nt: TGTGCCAGCAGTCAATATCCTAAAGGGACCTATAATTCACCCCTCCACTTT

v_gene: TRBV29-1
abundance: -
d_gene: -
j_gene: TRBJ1-2
CDR3aa: CSVEDPGANYGYTF
CDR3nt: TGCAGCGTTGAAGATCCGGGGGCAAACTATGGCTACACCTTC

v_gene: TRBV6-5
abundance: -
d_gene: -
j_gene: TRBJ2-5
CDR3aa: CASSSRGKETQYF
CDR3nt: TGTGCCAGCAGTAGTCGGGGGAAGGAGACCCAGTACTTC

v_gene: TRBV12-3/TRBV12-4
abundance: -
d_gene: TRBD2
j_gene: TRBJ2-7
CDR3aa: CASSISGGAYEQYF
CDR3nt: TGTGCCAGCAGTATTAGCGGGGGGGCCTACGAGCAGTACTTC

v_gene: TRBV11-2
abundance: -
d_gene: -
j_gene: TRBJ1-1
CDR3aa: CASSLRSGNTEAFF
CDR3nt: TGTGCCAGCAGCTTAAGGTCCGGGAACACTGAAGCTTTCTTT

v_gene: TRBV20-1
abundance: -
d_gene: TRBD1
j_gene: TRBJ2-7
CDR3aa: CSASSGQGLYEQYF
CDR3nt: TGCAGTGCTAGTTCGGGACAGGGACTTTACGAGCAGTACTTC

v_gene: TRBV27
abundance: -
d_gene: -
j_gene: TRBJ1-6
CDR3aa: CASSSNDRRRHSPLHF
CDR3nt: TGTGCCAGCAGTTCAAACGACAGGCGCCGACATTCACCCCTCCACTTT

v_gene: TRBV11-2
abundance: -
d_gene: TRBD1
j_gene: TRBJ2-7
CDR3aa: CASRSPGTGWGEQYF
CDR3nt: TGTGCCAGCAGATCCCCCGGGACAGGGTGGGGCGAGCAGTACTTC

v_gene: TRBV11-1
abundance: -
d_gene: -
j_gene: TRBJ2-7
CDR3aa: CASSLGSLREQYF
CDR3nt: TGTGCCAGCAGCTTGGGGAGTCTACGCGAGCAGTACTTC

v_gene: TRBV5-1
abundance: -
d_gene: -
j_gene: TRBJ1-2
CDR3aa: CASSSGVGDYGYTF
CDR3nt: TGCGCCAGCAGCTCCGGGGTGGGGGATTATGGCTACACCTTC

v_gene: TRBV12-3/TRBV12-4
abundance: -
d_gene: TRBD1
j_gene: TRBJ2-7
CDR3aa: CASSPPSGTGSYEQYF
CDR3nt: TGTGCCAGCAGCCCTCCGTCCGGGACAGGGTCCTACGAGCAGTACTTC

v_gene: TRBV5-1
abundance: -
d_gene: -
j_gene: TRBJ1-1
CDR3aa: CASSEGGRAAAEAFF
CDR3nt: TGCGCCAGCAGCGAGGGGGGGAGGGCGGCCGCTGAAGCTTTCTTT

v_gene: TRBV15
abundance: -
d_gene: -
j_gene: TRBJ2-5
CDR3aa: CATTTGGTQYF
CDR3nt: TGTGCCACCACCACGGGCGGGACCCAGTACTTC

v_gene: TRBV27
abundance: -
d_gene: -
j_gene: TRBJ2-1
CDR3aa: CASSFRVGNEQFF
CDR3nt: TGTGCCAGCAGTTTCAGGGTAGGAAATGAGCAGTTCTTC

v_gene: TRBV9
abundance: -
d_gene: -
j_gene: TRBJ2-1
CDR3aa: CASGRGAPNNEQFF
CDR3nt: TGTGCCAGCGGTCGGGGGGCCCCTAACAATGAGCAGTTCTTC

v_gene: TRBV10-3
abundance: -
d_gene: TRBD1
j_gene: TRBJ2-7
CDR3aa: CAISESTTGNEQYF
CDR3nt: TGTGCCATCAGTGAGTCTACGACAGGGAACGAGCAGTACTTC

v_gene: TRBV15
abundance: -
d_gene: -
j_gene: TRBJ2-5
CDR3aa: CATSTGRETQYF
CDR3nt: TGTGCCACCAGCACAGGAAGGGAGACCCAGTACTTC

v_gene: TRBV2
abundance: -
d_gene: TRBD1
j_gene: TRBJ1-6
CDR3aa: CASSETGTAHNSPLHF
CDR3nt: TGTGCCAGCAGTGAGACGGGGACAGCACATAATTCACCCCTCCACTTT

v_gene: TRBV20-1
abundance: -
d_gene: TRBD1
j_gene: TRBJ2-3
CDR3aa: CSARETGGVNTQYF
CDR3nt: TGCAGTGCTAGAGAGACAGGGGGTGTGAATACGCAGTATTTT

v_gene: TRBV7-9
abundance: once
d_gene: -
j_gene: TRBJ2-5
CDR3aa: CASSLGLGEQETQYF
CDR3nt: TGTGCCAGCAGCCTGGGGTTGGGAGAACAAGAGACCCAGTACTTC

v_gene: TRBV11-2
abundance: -
d_gene: -
j_gene: TRBJ2-7
CDR3aa: CASSLSGQREQYF
CDR3nt: TGTGCCAGCAGCTTATCCGGGCAGCGCGAGCAGTACTTC

v_gene: TRBV20-1
abundance: -
d_gene: -
j_gene: TRBJ2-3
CDR3aa: CSAETGFLVSDTQYF
CDR3nt: TGCAGTGCTGAGACCGGATTTTTAGTCTCAGATACGCAGTATTTT

v_gene: TRBV7-6
abundance: -
d_gene: TRBD1
j_gene: TRBJ1-1
CDR3aa: CASSLSRFGRGHTEAFF
CDR3nt: TGTGCCAGCAGCTTATCGAGGTTCGGCAGGGGGCATACTGAAGCTTTCTTT

v_gene: TRBV7-2
abundance: once
d_gene: -
j_gene: TRBJ2-4
CDR3aa: CASSPTAGGGQYF
CDR3nt: TGTGCCAGCAGTCCGACGGCCGGGGGAGGTCAGTACTTC

v_gene: TRBV19
abundance: -
d_gene: -
j_gene: TRBJ2-1
CDR3aa: CATRSAYNEQFF
CDR3nt: TGTGCCACCCGATCAGCATACAATGAGCAGTTCTTC

v_gene: TRBV3-1
abundance: -
d_gene: -
j_gene: TRBJ2-5
CDR3aa: CASSQGRRTVVETQYF
CDR3nt: TGTGCCAGCAGCCAAGGTCGGAGGACGGTGGTGGAGACCCAGTACTTC

v_gene: TRBV3-1
abundance: -
d_gene: -
j_gene: TRBJ2-4
CDR3aa: CASSHRGLDIQYF
CDR3nt: TGTGCCAGCAGCCACCGAGGACTGGACATTCAGTACTTC

v_gene: TRBV5-6
abundance: few
d_gene: -
j_gene: TRBJ2-6
CDR3aa: CASSPSSGANVLTF
CDR3nt: TGTGCCAGCAGTCCCAGCTCTGGGGCCAACGTCCTGACTTTC

v_gene: TRBV29-1
abundance: -
d_gene: TRBD1
j_gene: TRBJ2-7
CDR3aa: CSAGTARGYEQYF
CDR3nt: TGCAGCGCTGGGACAGCAAGGGGCTACGAGCAGTACTTC

v_gene: TRBV20-1
abundance: once
d_gene: -
j_gene: TRBJ1-5
CDR3aa: CSGSGDHLGNQPQHF
CDR3nt: TGCAGTGGGAGTGGAGATCACCTGGGCAATCAGCCCCAGCATTTT

v_gene: TRBV7-3
abundance: -
d_gene: -
j_gene: TRBJ2-7
CDR3aa: CASSRSHRSYEQYF
CDR3nt: TGTGCCAGCAGCCGGTCCCATCGCTCCTACGAGCAGTACTTC

v_gene: TRBV3-1
abundance: -
d_gene: -
j_gene: TRBJ1-1
CDR3aa: CASSQGGYGRNTEAFF
CDR3nt: TGTGCCAGCAGCCAAGGAGGGTACGGGAGGAACACTGAAGCTTTCTTT

v_gene: TRBV20-1
abundance: -
d_gene: -
j_gene: TRBJ1-6
CDR3aa: CSARPGRNSPLHF
CDR3nt: TGCAGTGCTAGACCGGGACGGAATTCACCCCTCCACTTT